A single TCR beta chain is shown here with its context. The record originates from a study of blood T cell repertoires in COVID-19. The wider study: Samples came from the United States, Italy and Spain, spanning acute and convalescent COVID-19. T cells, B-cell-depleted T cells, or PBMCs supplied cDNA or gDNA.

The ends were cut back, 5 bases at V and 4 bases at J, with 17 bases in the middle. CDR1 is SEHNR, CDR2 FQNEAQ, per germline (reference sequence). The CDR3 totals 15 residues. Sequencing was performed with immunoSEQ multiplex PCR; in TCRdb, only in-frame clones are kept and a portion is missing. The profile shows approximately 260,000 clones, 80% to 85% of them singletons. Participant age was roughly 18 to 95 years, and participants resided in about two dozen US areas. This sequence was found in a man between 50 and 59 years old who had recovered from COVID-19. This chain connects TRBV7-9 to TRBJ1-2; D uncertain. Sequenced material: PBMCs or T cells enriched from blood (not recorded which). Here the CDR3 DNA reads TGTGCCAGCAGCCTACCTTTCCGAGCCGCCTATGGCTACACCTTC. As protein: CASSLPFRAAYGYTF.